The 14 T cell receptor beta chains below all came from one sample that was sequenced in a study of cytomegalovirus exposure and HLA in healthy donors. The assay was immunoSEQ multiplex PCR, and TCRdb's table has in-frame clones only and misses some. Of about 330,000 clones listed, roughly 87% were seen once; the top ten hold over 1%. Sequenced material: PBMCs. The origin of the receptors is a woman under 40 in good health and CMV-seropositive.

The CDR3 reads CASSSLAGMVNEQFF. In nucleotides, the CDR3 is TGTGCCAGCAGCTCTTTAGCGGGTATGGTCAATGAGCAGTTCTTC. The chain combines TRBV7-3 with TRBJ2-1; 7 bases are a match to TRBD2. V lost 4 bases to trimming and J lost 6 bases; unmatched junction nucleotides: 9. In germline, CDR1 is SGHTA, CDR2 FQGTGA. CDR3 length equals 15 residues.

This CDR3 is CASSLEQAYSNQPQHF. The CDR3 coding sequence is TGTGCCAGCAGCTTAGAACAGGCGTATAGCAATCAGCCCCAGCATTTT. The chain is built from TRBV7-8 and TRBJ1-5; TRBD1 might be the D (5 bases). Trimming removed 1 base at V and 0 bases at J, with 10 bases between. Germline V gives CDR1 SGHVS, CDR2 FQNEAQ. The CDR3 is 16 residues long.

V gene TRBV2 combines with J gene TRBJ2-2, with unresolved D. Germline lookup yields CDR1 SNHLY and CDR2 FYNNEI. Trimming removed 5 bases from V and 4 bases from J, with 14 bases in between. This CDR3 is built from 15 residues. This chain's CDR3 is CASSPRGSFTGELFF. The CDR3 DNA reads TGTGCCAGCAGTCCCCGCGGCAGTTTCACCGGGGAGCTGTTTTTT. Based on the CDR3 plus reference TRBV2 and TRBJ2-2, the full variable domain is EPEVTQTPSHQVTQMGQEVILRCVPISNHLYFYWYRQILGQKVEFLVSFYNNEISEKSEIFDDQFSVERPDGSNFTLKIRSTKLEDSAMYFCASSPRGSFTGELFFGEGSRLTVL.

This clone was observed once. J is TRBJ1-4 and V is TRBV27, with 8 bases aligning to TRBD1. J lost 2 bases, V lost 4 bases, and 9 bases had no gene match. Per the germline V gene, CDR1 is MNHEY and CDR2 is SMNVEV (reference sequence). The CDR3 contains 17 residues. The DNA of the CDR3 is TGTGCCAGCAGTTCGTCCCGGGACAGGCATACTAATGAAAAACTGTTTTTT. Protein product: CASSSSRDRHTNEKLFF.

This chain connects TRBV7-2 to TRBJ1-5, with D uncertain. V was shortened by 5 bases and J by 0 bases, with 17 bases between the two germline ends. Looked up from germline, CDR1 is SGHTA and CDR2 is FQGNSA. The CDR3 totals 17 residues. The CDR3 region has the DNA TGTGCCAGCAGCCTTCCGGCGGGAGGGTTTAGCAATCAGCCCCAGCATTTT. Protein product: CASSLPAGGFSNQPQHF.

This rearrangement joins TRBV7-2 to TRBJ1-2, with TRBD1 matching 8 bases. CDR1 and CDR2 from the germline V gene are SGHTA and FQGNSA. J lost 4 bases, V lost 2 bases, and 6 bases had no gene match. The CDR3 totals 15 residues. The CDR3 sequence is CASSLTGGQAYGYTF. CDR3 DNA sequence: TGTGCCAGCAGCTTAACAGGGGGGCAGGCCTATGGCTACACCTTC.

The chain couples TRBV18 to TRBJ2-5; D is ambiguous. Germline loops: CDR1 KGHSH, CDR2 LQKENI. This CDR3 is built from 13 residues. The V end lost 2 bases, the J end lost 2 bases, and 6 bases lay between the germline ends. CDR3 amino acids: CASSPLEQETQYF. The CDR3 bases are TGTGCCAGCTCACCATTAGAACAAGAGACCCAGTACTTC.

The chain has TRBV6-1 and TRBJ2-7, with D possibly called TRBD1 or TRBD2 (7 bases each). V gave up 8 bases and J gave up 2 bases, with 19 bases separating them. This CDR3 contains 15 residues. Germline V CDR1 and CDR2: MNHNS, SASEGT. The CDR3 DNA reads TGTGCCAGCTCCTCCGAGGGGGCGGGGGCCTACGAGCAGTACTTC. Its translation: CASSSEGAGAYEQYF.

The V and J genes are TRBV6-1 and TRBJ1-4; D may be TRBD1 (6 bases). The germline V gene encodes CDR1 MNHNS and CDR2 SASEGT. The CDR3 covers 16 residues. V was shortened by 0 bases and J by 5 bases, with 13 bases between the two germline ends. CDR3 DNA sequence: TGTGCCAGCAGTGAAGCGCAAAACAGGGCGAATGAAAAACTGTTTTTT. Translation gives CASSEAQNRANEKLFF.

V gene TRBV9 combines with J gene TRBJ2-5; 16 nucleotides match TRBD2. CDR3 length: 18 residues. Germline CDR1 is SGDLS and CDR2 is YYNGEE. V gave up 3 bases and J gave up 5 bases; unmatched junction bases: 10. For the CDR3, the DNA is TGTGCCAGCAGCGCATCCGGGACTAGCGGGGGGGCGAAGGAGACCCAGTACTTC. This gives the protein CASSASGTSGGAKETQYF.

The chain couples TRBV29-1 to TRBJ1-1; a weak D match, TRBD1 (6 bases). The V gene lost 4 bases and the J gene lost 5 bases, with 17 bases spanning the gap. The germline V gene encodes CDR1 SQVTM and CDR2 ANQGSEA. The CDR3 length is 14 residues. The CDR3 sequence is CSVAGGLGVTEAFF. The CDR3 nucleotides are TGCAGCGTTGCGGGGGGGCTGGGTGTTACTGAAGCTTTCTTT. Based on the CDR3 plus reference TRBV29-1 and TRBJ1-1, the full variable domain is SAVISQKPSRDICQRGTSLTIQCQVDSQVTMMFWYRQQPGQSLTLIATANQGSEATYESGFVIDKFPISRPNLTFSTLTVSNMSPEDSSIYLCSVAGGLGVTEAFFGQGTRLTVV.

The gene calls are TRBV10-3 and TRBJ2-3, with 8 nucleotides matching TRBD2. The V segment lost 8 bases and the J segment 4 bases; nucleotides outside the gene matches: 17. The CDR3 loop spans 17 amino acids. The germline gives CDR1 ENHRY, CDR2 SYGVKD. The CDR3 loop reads CAIAGTSKPRGPDTQYF. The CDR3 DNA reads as TGTGCCATCGCTGGGACTAGTAAACCGCGGGGCCCAGATACGCAGTATTTT.

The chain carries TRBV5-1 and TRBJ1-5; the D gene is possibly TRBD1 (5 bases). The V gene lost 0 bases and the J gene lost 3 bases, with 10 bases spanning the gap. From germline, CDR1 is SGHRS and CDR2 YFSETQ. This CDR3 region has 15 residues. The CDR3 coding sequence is TGCGCCAGCAGCTTGGCCGGGACTTCCAATCAGCCCCAGCATTTT. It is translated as CASSLAGTSNQPQHF.

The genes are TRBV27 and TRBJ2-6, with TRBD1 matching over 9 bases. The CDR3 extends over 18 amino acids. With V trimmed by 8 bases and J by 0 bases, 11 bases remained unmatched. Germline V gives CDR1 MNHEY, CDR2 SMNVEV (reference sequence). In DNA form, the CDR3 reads TGTGCCAGCGGTACCGACAGGGGGACCTTCTCTGGGGCCAACGTCCTGACTTTC. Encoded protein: CASGTDRGTFSGANVLTF. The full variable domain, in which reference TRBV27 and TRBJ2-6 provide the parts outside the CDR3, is EAQVTQNPRYLITVTGKKLTVTCSQNMNHEYMSWYRQDPGLGLRQIYYSMNVEVTDKGDVPEGYKVSRKEKRNFPLILESPSPNQTSLYFCASGTDRGTFSGANVLTFGAGSRLTVL.